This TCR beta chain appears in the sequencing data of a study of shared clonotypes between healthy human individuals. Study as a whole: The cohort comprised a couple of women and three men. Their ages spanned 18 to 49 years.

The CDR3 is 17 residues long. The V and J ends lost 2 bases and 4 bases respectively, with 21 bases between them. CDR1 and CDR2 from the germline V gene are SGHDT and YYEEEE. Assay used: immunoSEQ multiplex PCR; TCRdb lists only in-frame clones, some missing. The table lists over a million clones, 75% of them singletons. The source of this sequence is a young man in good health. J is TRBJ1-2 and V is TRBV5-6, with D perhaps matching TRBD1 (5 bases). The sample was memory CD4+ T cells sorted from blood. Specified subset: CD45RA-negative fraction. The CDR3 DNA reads TGTGCCAGCAGCTTATACCACCGGGACGGAGGAGCCTATGGCTACACCTTC. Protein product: CASSLYHRDGGAYGYTF.